The TCR beta chain under discussion was sequenced for a study of T cell responses to AZD1222 COVID-19 vaccine. Only in-frame clones appear in the TCRdb table, and some are missing; sequencing was by immunoSEQ multiplex PCR. The sample includes around 58,000 clones, approximately 79% of them seen just once. V lost 3 bases, J lost 7 bases, and 16 bases stayed unmatched. Germline V CDR1 and CDR2: KGHDR, SFDVKD. The CDR3 is 19 residues long. V gene TRBV24-1 combines with J gene TRBJ2-2; 10 bases align to TRBD1. This clonotype was sampled from an adult in good health. Source: peripheral blood, taken on day 0 of AZD1222 vaccination. CDR3 protein: CATSDPRRAGTGASGELFF. The CDR3 DNA is TGTGCCACCAGTGATCCCAGGAGAGCCGGGACAGGGGCCAGCGGGGAGCTGTTTTTT.